Each of the 24 T cell receptor beta chains below was sequenced from the same sample in a study of T cell repertoires in cytomegalovirus infection. TCRdb processed the reads anew with MiXCR; each CDR3 protein has one entry. The sample lists roughly 230,000 distinct CDR3 sequences, roughly an eighth occurring once. The sequenced material came from PBMCs. The receptors derive from a human donor in good health (CMV status not recorded). Some clones in this sample may be carry-over from other donors' samples.

The V gene is TRBV6-2 or TRBV6-3, the J gene TRBJ1-1; D might be TRBD1 (6 bases). This CDR3 spans 14 amino acids. V lost 4 bases and J 5 bases, leaving 14 bases between the germline ends. CDR1 MNHEY and CDR2 SVGEGT come from the germline V gene. The CDR3 region is CASSSQGWGTEAFF. DNA of the CDR3: TGTGCCAGCAGTTCACAGGGATGGGGAACTGAAGCTTTCTTT.

The CDR3 region has the DNA TGTGCCAGTGGGGGGCCGAGGACTGAAGCTTTCTTT. Its protein is CASGGPRTEAFF. J is TRBJ1-1 and V is TRBV28; a weak D match, TRBD1 (6 bases). Germline V gene data show CDR1 as MDHEN and CDR2 as SYDVKM. This CDR3 is built from 12 residues. V was pared by 9 bases and J by 5 bases, with 13 bases between.

This clonotype was recorded at least ten times. The V gene is TRBV28, the J gene TRBJ2-5; tentatively, D is TRBD1 or TRBD2 (7 bases each). V was shortened by 6 bases and J by 5 bases, with 22 bases between the two germline ends. This CDR3 spans 16 amino acids. CDR1 is MDHEN, CDR2 SYDVKM, per germline. The CDR3 loop is CASRGREGAGWETQYF. The CDR3, as DNA: TGTGCCAGCAGGGGGAGGGAGGGGGCAGGCTGGGAGACCCAGTACTTC.

J is TRBJ1-6 and V is TRBV29-1; 11 nucleotides align to TRBD1. Germline V gene data show CDR1 as SQVTM and CDR2 as ANQGSEA. V lost 4 bases, J lost 7 bases, and 0 bases stayed unmatched. CDR3 length equals 13 residues. The CDR3 bases are TGCAGCGTTGGGACAGGGGGCAATTCACCCCTCCACTTT. This encodes CSVGTGGNSPLHF.

In this sample, this clonotype turned up a few times. The genes are TRBV6-5 and TRBJ2-3; 9 bases agree with TRBD2. The CDR3 loop spans 17 amino acids. Germline V gene sequence: CDR1 MNHEY, CDR2 SVGAGI. V dropped 0 bases and J dropped 1; count of bases not matched to a gene: 5. The CDR3 sequence: CASSYSRKRGGTDTQYF. The CDR3 region has the DNA TGTGCCAGCAGTTACTCGAGAAAGCGGGGGGGCACAGATACGCAGTATTTT.

In this sample, this clonotype turned up a few times. The chain combines TRBV27 with TRBJ1-6, with D hard to call. Trimming took 5 bases from V and 7 from J, leaving 6 bases between them. The germline V gene has CDR1 MNHEY and CDR2 SMNVEV (reference sequence). The length of the CDR3 is 12 residues. CDR3 residues: CASSLMNSPLHF. The CDR3 DNA sequence: TGTGCCAGCAGTCTTATGAATTCACCCCTCCACTTT.

This clonotype was counted a few times. The chain recombines TRBV20-1 with TRBJ1-6; D possibly corresponds to TRBD1 (5 bases). The germline CDR1 and CDR2 sequences are DFQATT and SNEGSKA (reference sequence). The CDR3 is 16 amino acids. V lost 0 bases, J lost 3 bases, and 12 bases lay in between. The CDR3 region has the DNA TGCAGTGCTAGAGATAGCAAGGGGATCTATAATTCACCCCTCCACTTT. It is translated as CSARDSKGIYNSPLHF.

This clonotype was counted ten times or more. V and J are TRBV20-1 and TRBJ1-4, with 8 bases that match TRBD1. CDR1 and CDR2 (germline): DFQATT, SNEGSKA (reference sequence). The CDR3 is 15 residues long. After removal of 6 bases from V and 0 bases from J, the junction contained 6 bases not matched to a gene. CDR3 coding DNA: TGCAGTGCGCCGGACAGGGCGGCAACTAATGAAAAACTGTTTTTT. Its translation is CSAPDRAATNEKLFF.

This clonotype was counted ten times or more. The chain joins TRBV7-8 to TRBJ2-1; D is possibly TRBD1 or TRBD2 (5 bases each). Trimming removed 6 bases at V and 5 bases at J, with 11 bases between. Looked up from germline, CDR1 is SGHVS and CDR2 is FQNEAQ. The CDR3 is 13 amino acids. CDR3 amino acids: CASSRDRNNEQFF. In DNA form, the CDR3 reads TGTGCCAGCAGTCGGGACCGCAACAATGAGCAGTTCTTC.

The table lists this clonotype with a few counts. The gene calls are TRBV6-2 or TRBV6-3 and TRBJ1-5; unclear D gene. V was trimmed by 4 bases and J by 4 bases, leaving 8 bases between them. Germline CDR1 and CDR2: MNHEY and SVGEGT. The CDR3 loop spans 13 amino acids. The CDR3 is CASSLPANQPQHF. The CDR3, as DNA: TGTGCCAGCAGTTTGCCCGCAAATCAGCCCCAGCATTTT.

In its sample, this clonotype was seen many times. Germline and junction disagree at one end, which may indicate a read error. The genes are TRBV7-9 and TRBJ2-1, with a possible D match to TRBD2 (5 bases). CDR1 is SEHNR and CDR2 is FQNEAQ in the germline V gene (reference sequence). The CDR3 sequence is 12 residues long. The CDR3 DNA is TGTGCCAGCAGCTTAGAGCTAGCAAAAGTTTGTTTC. It codes for CASSLELAKVCF.

The chain uses TRBV19 and TRBJ1-5; 7 bases map to TRBD1. CDR3 size: 14 residues. Per the germline V gene, CDR1 is LNHDA and CDR2 is SQIVND (reference sequence). With 5 bases clipped from V and 1 base from J, the junction kept 2 bases outside the gene matches. The CDR3 nucleotides read TGTGCCAGTAGTGACAGGGAGAGCAATCAGCCCCAGCATTTT. It translates to CASSDRESNQPQHF.

This clonotype was recorded many times. In DNA form, the CDR3 reads TGTGCCAGCAGGCCTGGTGGGGCCTATACGCAGTATTTT. Encoded protein: CASRPGGAYTQYF. This rearrangement joins TRBV6-1 to TRBJ2-3; D may be TRBD1 (5 bases). Trimming removed 6 bases at V and 7 bases at J, with 14 bases between. There are 13 residues in the CDR3. Germline-derived CDR1 and CDR2 are MNHNS and SASEGT.

V and J are TRBV2 and TRBJ1-1, with D hard to call. Germline-derived CDR1 and CDR2 are SNHLY and FYNNEI. V dropped 2 bases and J dropped 6 bases, with 13 bases sitting between them. The CDR3 sequence is 14 residues long. CDR3: CASSENTAGAEAFF. For the CDR3, the DNA is TGTGCCAGCAGTGAAAACACGGCGGGCGCTGAAGCTTTCTTT.

Points on this clonotype: A read error may be the cause here, since a much bigger clone is one base away. This chain connects TRBV19 to TRBJ2-1, with TRBD2 identical over 7 bases. The CDR3 totals 14 residues. V dropped 6 bases and J dropped 9; count of bases not matched to a gene: 11. The germline V gene has CDR1 LNHDA and CDR2 SQIVND (reference sequence). Written as DNA, the CDR3 is TGTGCCAGTAGCATCGCGGGAGCGGGGCCTGAGCAGTTCTTC. It yields the protein CASSIAGAGPEQFF.

This clonotype was found a few times. The V call is TRBV6-2 or TRBV6-3, the J call TRBJ2-1, with 10 bases lining up with TRBD2. In germline, CDR1 is MNHEY, CDR2 SVGEGT. CDR3 length equals 15 residues. With V trimmed by 7 bases and J by 5 bases, 8 bases remained unmatched. The CDR3 DNA is TGTGCCAGCACTAGGGGACTAGCGAAGAACAATGAGCAGTTCTTC. Translation: CASTRGLAKNNEQFF.

In this sample, this clonotype turned up many times. This rearrangement joins TRBV7-2 to TRBJ2-7, with 8 bases fitting TRBD1. The germline V gene has CDR1 SGHTA and CDR2 FQGNSA. J gave up 6 bases and V 1 base, and 5 bases lay outside the gene matches. This CDR3 is built from 14 residues. The CDR3 is CASSLVQGAGEQYF. In nucleotides, the CDR3 is TGTGCCAGCAGCTTAGTGCAGGGGGCGGGCGAGCAGTACTTC. The full variable domain, completed using reference TRBV7-2 and TRBJ2-7, is GAGVSQSPSNKVTEKGKDVELRCDPISGHTALYWYRQSLGQGLEFLIYFQGNSAPDKSGLPSDRFSAERTGGSVSTLTIQRTQQEDSAVYLCASSLVQGAGEQYFGPGTRLTVT.

This chain joins TRBV2 and TRBJ2-1; 8 nucleotides line up with TRBD2. The length of the CDR3 is 13 residues. The V gene's germline CDR1 is SNHLY and CDR2 FYNNEI. J lost 8 bases, V lost 6 bases, and 6 bases had no gene match. The CDR3 loop is CASRVGLAHEQFF. In nucleotides, the CDR3 is TGTGCCAGCAGGGTTGGACTAGCCCATGAGCAGTTCTTC.

This clonotype was observed a few times. The genes are TRBV6-2 or TRBV6-3 and TRBJ1-5; D is perhaps TRBD1 (6 bases). This CDR3 comprises 15 residues. Per germline, CDR1 MNHEY and CDR2 SVGEGT. V lost 3 bases, J lost 5 bases, and 14 bases lay in between. CDR3 in amino acids: CASSYSLRGDQPQHF. The CDR3 nucleotides read TGTGCCAGCAGTTATTCCTTGAGGGGGGATCAGCCCCAGCATTTT.

This clonotype came up many times. V is TRBV6-2 or TRBV6-3 and J is TRBJ1-5; D unresolved. Germline CDR1 MNHEY, CDR2 SVGEGT. Trimming took off 2 bases at V and 7 bases at J, with 6 bases between the two ends. The CDR3 is made up of 12 amino acids. The CDR3 loop is CASSYGSQPQHF. Here the CDR3 DNA reads TGTGCCAGCAGTTACGGAAGCCAGCCCCAGCATTTT.

The chain recombines TRBV6-1 with TRBJ2-3, with D uncertain. CDR3 length: 15 residues. The V gene lost 5 bases and the J gene lost 6 bases, with 18 bases spanning the gap. The V gene's germline CDR1 is MNHNS and CDR2 SASEGT. Written as DNA, the CDR3 is TGTGCCAGCAGTACCCCACGGACCCACGTGGATACGCAGTATTTT. This translates into CASSTPRTHVDTQYF.

The chain uses TRBV9 and TRBJ1-2, with D perhaps TRBD1 (6 bases). Germline CDR1 SGDLS, CDR2 YYNGEE. The CDR3 loop spans 14 amino acids. Trimming cost V 7 bases and J 2 bases, with 15 bases left between them. DNA of the CDR3: TGTGCCAGCCGCCCCTCAGGGGAGAACTATGGCTACACCTTC. This codes for CASRPSGENYGYTF.

This clonotype was seen only a few times. This chain links TRBV6-2 or TRBV6-3 with TRBJ1-2; a possible D gene is TRBD1 (6 bases). The CDR3 has 14 residues. The germline V gene encodes CDR1 MNHEY and CDR2 SVGEGT. Trimming stripped 6 bases from V and 4 bases from J, with 15 bases between. The chain's CDR3 is CASRPQGPSYGYTF. The CDR3 DNA sequence: TGTGCCAGCAGACCACAGGGCCCAAGCTATGGCTACACCTTC.

This clonotype was detected many times. This rearrangement joins TRBV7-2 to TRBJ2-1; D is unresolved. Germline CDR1 is SGHTA and CDR2 is FQGNSA. The CDR3 consists of 12 residues. The V end was cut by 3 bases, the J end by 8 bases, with 8 bases between. The CDR3 reads CASSLFRDEQFF. CDR3 coding DNA: TGTGCCAGCAGCTTGTTCCGCGATGAGCAGTTCTTC. Variable domain in full (rest from reference TRBV7-2 and TRBJ2-1): GAGVSQSPSNKVTEKGKDVELRCDPISGHTALYWYRQSLGQGLEFLIYFQGNSAPDKSGLPSDRFSAERTGGSVSTLTIQRTQQEDSAVYLCASSLFRDEQFFGPGTRLTVL.